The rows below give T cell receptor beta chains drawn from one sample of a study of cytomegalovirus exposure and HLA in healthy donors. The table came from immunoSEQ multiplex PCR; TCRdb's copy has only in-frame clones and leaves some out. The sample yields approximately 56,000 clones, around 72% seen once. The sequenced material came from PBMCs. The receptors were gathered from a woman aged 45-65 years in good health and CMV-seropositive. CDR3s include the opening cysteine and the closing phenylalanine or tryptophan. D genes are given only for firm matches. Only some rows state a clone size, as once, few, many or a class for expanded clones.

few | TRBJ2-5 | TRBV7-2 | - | TGTGCCAGCAGCTTAACTGCAGGGGCCGTACAAGAGACCCAGTACTTC | CASSLTAGAVQETQYF
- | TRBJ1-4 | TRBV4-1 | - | TGCGCCAGCAGCCTACTTGGAAAACTGTTTTTT | CASSLLGKLFF
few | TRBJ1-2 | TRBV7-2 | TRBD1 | TGTGCCAGCAGCCCAGGACAGGGCCGTCAGAACTATGGCTACACCTTC | CASSPGQGRQNYGYTF
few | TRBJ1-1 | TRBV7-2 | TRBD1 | TGTGCCAGCAACCGGGACAGGGTTACTGAAGCTTTCTTT | CASNRDRVTEAFF
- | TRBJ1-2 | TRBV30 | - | TGTGCCTGGAGTGTGGGGAGGTCTGGCTACACCTTC | CAWSVGRSGYTF
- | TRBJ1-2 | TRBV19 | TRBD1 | TGTGCCACCTTCTCGGACAGGCGGCATGGCTACACCTTC | CATFSDRRHGYTF
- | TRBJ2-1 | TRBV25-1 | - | TGTGCCAGCAGTGGACATAGTATCCCGGACAATGAGCAGTTCTTC | CASSGHSIPDNEQFF
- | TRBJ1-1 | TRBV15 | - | TGTGCCACCAGCGAATTCAAGCCAGGACATATGAACACTGAAGCTTTCTTT | CATSEFKPGHMNTEAFF
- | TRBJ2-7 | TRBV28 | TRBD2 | TGTGCCAGCAGATTGACTAGCGGGTACTCCTACGAGCAGTACTTC | CASRLTSGYSYEQYF
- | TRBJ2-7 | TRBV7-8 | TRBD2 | TGTGCCAGCAGCTTAAATAGCGGGGGACCTTCCTACGAGCAGTACTTC | CASSLNSGGPSYEQYF
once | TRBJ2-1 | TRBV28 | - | TGTGCCAGCAGCCCTCGGACTAACGAGCAGTTCTTC | CASSPRTNEQFF
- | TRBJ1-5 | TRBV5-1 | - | TGCGCCAGCAGCTTGGACGGGGACAATCAGCCCCAGCATTTT | CASSLDGDNQPQHF
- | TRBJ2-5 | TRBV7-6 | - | TGTGCCAGCAGCAGGGGACTGGAAAAAGAGACCCAGTACTTC | CASSRGLEKETQYF
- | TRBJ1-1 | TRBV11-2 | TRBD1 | TGTGCCAGCAGCCGGGGACAGATGAACACTGAAGCTTTCTTT | CASSRGQMNTEAFF
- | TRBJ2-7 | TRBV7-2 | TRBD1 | TGTGCCAGCAGCGCGCGACAGGGGGCGAGGTGGGAGCAGTACTTC | CASSARQGARWEQYF
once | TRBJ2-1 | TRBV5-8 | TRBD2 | TGTGCCAGCACCTCCCCGAGACTAGCGGGAGGGCCTTATGAGCAGTTCTTC | CASTSPRLAGGPYEQFF
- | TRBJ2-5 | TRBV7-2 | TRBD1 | TGTGCCAGCAGCTTCCCGGGACAGGGAGGGGAGACCCAGTACTTC | CASSFPGQGGETQYF
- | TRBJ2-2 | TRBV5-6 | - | TGTGCCAGCAGCTTGTATGGGAGAGTAGTCGGGGAGCTGTTTTTT | CASSLYGRVVGELFF
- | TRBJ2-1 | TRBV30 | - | TGTGCCTGGACGACTTTAACTGCCTACAATGAGCAGTTCTTC | CAWTTLTAYNEQFF
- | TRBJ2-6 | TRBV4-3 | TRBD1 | TGCGCCAGCAGCCAAGATGGACAGGGCGCTGGGGCCAACGTCCTGACTTTC | CASSQDGQGAGANVLTF
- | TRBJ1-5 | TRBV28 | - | TGTGCCAGCAGACCCCCCCGGACTTCTCAGCCCCAGCATTTT | CASRPPRTSQPQHF
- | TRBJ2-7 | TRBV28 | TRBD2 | TGTGCCAGCAGCACTTCCGGGACTAGCGGGAGATACGAGCAGTACTTC | CASSTSGTSGRYEQYF
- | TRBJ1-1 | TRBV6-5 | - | TGTGCCAGCAGCAGACAGAGGATGAACACTGAAGCTTTCTTT | CASSRQRMNTEAFF
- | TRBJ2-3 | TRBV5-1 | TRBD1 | TGCGCCAGCAGCTTGGCCCCCCGACAGGGGGCTGGCACAGATACGCAGTATTTT | CASSLAPRQGAGTDTQYF
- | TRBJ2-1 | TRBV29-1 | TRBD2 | TGCAGCGTTAGAACTAGCGGGAGGAGCAATGAGCAGTTCTTC | CSVRTSGRSNEQFF
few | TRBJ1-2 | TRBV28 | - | TGTGCCAGTGAAAAATTGAGGGAAGTGGGAGGCTACACCTTC | CASEKLREVGGYTF
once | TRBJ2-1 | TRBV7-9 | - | TGTGCCAGCAGCCCAGCGGGTGCCTCCTACAATGAGCAGTTCTTC | CASSPAGASYNEQFF
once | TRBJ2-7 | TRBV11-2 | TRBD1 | TGTGCCAGCACCACTTGGACAGGGAAGGACGAGCAGTACTTC | CASTTWTGKDEQYF
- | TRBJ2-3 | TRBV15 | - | TGTGCCACCAGCAGAGTTTTCCAAAGCACAGATACGCAGTATTTT | CATSRVFQSTDTQYF
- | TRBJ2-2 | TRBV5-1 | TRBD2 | TGCGCCAGCAGCTTGGTTTCTAGCGGGGGTTACACCGGGGAGCTGTTTTTT | CASSLVSSGGYTGELFF
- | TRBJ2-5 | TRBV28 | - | TGTGCCAGCAGCTTGATACCAACCGGCGGACTTACACAAGAGACCCAGTACTTC | CASSLIPTGGLTQETQYF
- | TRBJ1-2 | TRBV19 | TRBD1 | TGTGCCAGTAGTCTAACCGGGACAGGGAACTATGGCTACACCTTC | CASSLTGTGNYGYTF
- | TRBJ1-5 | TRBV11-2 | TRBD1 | TGTGCCAGCAGCTTACACAGGGGGCCCAATCAGCCCCAGCATTTT | CASSLHRGPNQPQHF
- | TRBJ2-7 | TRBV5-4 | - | TGTGCCAGCAGCTTGGGACAGCGAGAGCAGTACTTC | CASSLGQREQYF
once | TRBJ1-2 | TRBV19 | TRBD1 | TGTGCCACGGCAGGGGGCGCGCACTATGGCTACACCTTC | CATAGGAHYGYTF
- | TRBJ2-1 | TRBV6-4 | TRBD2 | TGTGCCAGCAGTGGGGAGGGAGGCTCCTACAATGAGCAGTTCTTC | CASSGEGGSYNEQFF
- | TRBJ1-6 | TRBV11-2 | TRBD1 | TGTGCCACCCGGGACAGCCCCTTTTCACCCCTCCACTTT | CATRDSPFSPLHF